The 20 T cell receptor beta chains listed next were all sequenced from one sample in a study of T cells in Graves' hyperthyroidism and ophthalmopathy. RNA transcripts were the template for amplifying TCR beta CDR3 regions. RT-PCR in the first round (using the HTBI primer set) targeted the TCR CDR3. TCRdb re-called the multiplex PCR reads through MiXCR, storing one row per CDR3 protein. Here the sample spans about 660,000 distinct CDR3 sequences, just under 45% being singletons. The sequenced sample was peripheral blood or thyroid tissue (not recorded which). Receptors were obtained from an adult man with Graves' disease, either hyperthyroidism or ophthalmopathy (not recorded which).

This clonotype was seen a handful of times. The chain carries TRBV20-1 and TRBJ1-4, with D possibly TRBD1 on 5 matching bases. The CDR3 covers 13 residues. Germline V CDR1 and CDR2: DFQATT, SNEGSKA (reference sequence). The V and J ends lost 3 bases and 3 bases respectively, with 8 bases between them. The CDR3 nucleotides are TGCAGTGCTAGGGACATTTCTAATGAAAAACTGTTTTTT. Translated, it gives CSARDISNEKLFF.

The chain uses TRBV25-1 and TRBJ1-4, with a tentative D call TRBD1 (6 bases). CDR1 and CDR2 (germline): MGHDK, SYGVNS. Trimming pared 5 bases from V and 4 bases from J, leaving 14 bases between. The CDR3 has 15 residues. In DNA, the CDR3 is TGTGCCAGCAGTTCCTCCAGGGGATATAATGAAAAACTGTTTTTT. This codes for CASSSSRGYNEKLFF.

The V gene is TRBV2, the J gene TRBJ2-7, with a weak D call TRBD1 (5 bases). Trimming took 11 bases from V and 0 from J, leaving 14 bases between them. The CDR3 runs 13 residues. CDR1 and CDR2 from the germline V gene are SNHLY and FYNNEI. CDR3 coding DNA: TGTGCCTGGGGATACAGGAGCTCCTACGAGCAGTACTTC. Its translation is CAWGYRSSYEQYF.

This sequence joins TRBV7-3 and TRBJ1-1, with a weak D call TRBD1 (5 bases). This CDR3 is 16 amino acids long. With 3 bases removed from V and 0 bases from J, the gap between germline ends came to 14 bases. The germline CDR1 and CDR2 sequences are SGHTA and FQGTGA. The CDR3 region is CASSFPFGGMNTEAFF. CDR3 coding DNA: TGTGCCAGCAGCTTCCCGTTCGGGGGAATGAACACTGAAGCTTTCTTT.

This sequence joins TRBV4-1 and TRBJ2-7; possibly TRBD1 for D (6 bases). The length of the CDR3 is 15 residues. CDR1 is MGHRA, CDR2 YSYEKL, per germline. V lost 4 bases to trimming and J lost 5 bases, with 18 bases between them. Here the CDR3 reads CASSRQASTQDEQYF. CDR3 coding DNA: TGCGCCAGCAGCCGACAGGCTAGTACCCAGGACGAGCAGTACTTC.

V and J are TRBV19 and TRBJ2-5; the D gene could be TRBD1 or TRBD2 (5 bases each). V lost 10 bases and J 1 base, leaving 13 bases between the germline ends. The CDR3 spans 13 residues. Germline V gene data show CDR1 as LNHDA and CDR2 as SQIVND (reference sequence). The CDR3 sequence is CATPGGIQETQYF. DNA for the CDR3: TGTGCCACCCCTGGGGGTATCCAAGAGACCCAGTACTTC.

This rearrangement joins TRBV24-1 to TRBJ2-7, with 8 bases identical to TRBD1. From germline, CDR1 is KGHDR and CDR2 SFDVKD. After removal of 6 bases from V and 0 bases from J, the junction contained 12 bases not matched to a gene. The CDR3 runs 17 residues. The DNA for the CDR3 is TGTGCCACCAGTTCTTCCGGGACAGGCGGTTCCTCCTACGAGCAGTACTTC. It is translated as CATSSSGTGGSSYEQYF.

This rearrangement joins TRBV29-1 to TRBJ2-2; tentatively, D is TRBD2 (5 bases). The germline V gene has CDR1 SQVTM and CDR2 ANQGSEA. V dropped 7 bases and J dropped 3 bases, with 15 bases sitting between them. CDR3 size: 14 residues. The CDR3 bases are TGCAGCGGCGGGCACCCCGGGGACACCGGGGAGCTGTTTTTT. Amino acids: CSGGHPGDTGELFF.

This clonotype was counted many times. This chain connects TRBV15 to TRBJ1-5, with D unclear. Germline V gene lookup returns CDR1 LNHNV and CDR2 YYDKDF (reference sequence). The CDR3 contains 13 residues. V dropped 1 base and J dropped 11 bases, with 12 bases sitting between them. The CDR3 DNA reads TGTGCCACCAGCAGAGGGGTAAACCTCGCCCAGCATTTT. Residues: CATSRGVNLAQHF.

The gene calls are TRBV29-1 and TRBJ1-2, with D unresolved. The ends were cut back, 3 bases at V and 7 bases at J, with 15 bases in the middle. CDR1 and CDR2 (germline): SQVTM, ANQGSEA. The CDR3 spans 13 residues. The CDR3 loop is CSVEADTFRGYTF. The CDR3 DNA reads as TGCAGCGTTGAGGCAGACACCTTCCGTGGCTACACCTTC.

Notes on this clonotype: A read error may explain this, as a much larger clone is one base away. The chain uses TRBV15 and TRBJ1-2, with 7 bases aligning to TRBD1. CDR3 size: 17 residues. Germline CDR1 and CDR2: LNHNV and YYDKDF (reference sequence). V trimming: 5 bases; J trimming: 6 bases; junction bases outside the gene matches: 18. The CDR3 region is CATSGPTGTLWYHGYTF. As DNA, the CDR3 is TGTGCCACCAGCGGACCGACAGGGACGTTATGGTATCATGGCTACACCTTC.

Note on this clonotype: A much larger clone differs from this one at a single base, so this may be a read error. V is TRBV7-3 and J is TRBJ1-3, with a weak D call TRBD1 (5 bases). Germline-derived CDR1 and CDR2 are SGHTA and FQGTGA. The CDR3 runs 14 residues. The CDR3 nucleotides read TGTGCCAGCACAGGGTGGAGGACTGGAAACACCATACATTTT. Translating it yields CASTGWRTGNTIHF. Using reference TRBV7-3 and TRBJ1-3 for the parts outside the CDR3, the full variable domain is GAGVSQTPSNKVTEKGKYVELRCDPISGHTALYWYRQSLGQGPEFLIYFQGTGAADDSGLPNDRFFAVRPEGSVSTLKIQRTERGDSAVYLCASTGWRTGNTIHFGEGSWLTVV.

The chain joins TRBV29-1 to TRBJ1-1; D perhaps matches TRBD1 (6 bases). With 5 bases removed from V and 1 base from J, the gap between germline ends came to 17 bases. The CDR3 is made up of 15 amino acids. In germline, CDR1 is SQVTM, CDR2 ANQGSEA. CDR3 sequence (DNA): TGCAGCGTTCGTTCAGGGGCCAGCGGGAACACTGAAGCTTTCTTT. This sequence encodes CSVRSGASGNTEAFF.

This sequence joins TRBV20-1 and TRBJ2-5; D ambiguous. CDR1 and CDR2 from the germline V gene are DFQATT and SNEGSKA (reference sequence). Deletions cut 8 bases from V and 5 bases from J, with 9 bases between. The CDR3 consists of 10 residues. The CDR3 DNA sequence: TGCAGTTACATCGGGGAGACCCAGTACTTC. The encoded protein is CSYIGETQYF.

Regarding this clonotype: This may be a read error: a much more frequent sequence differs by one nucleotide. The chain recombines TRBV7-9 with TRBJ2-7; unclear D gene. Per the germline V gene, CDR1 is SEHNR and CDR2 is FQNEAQ (reference sequence). The V gene lost 5 bases and the J gene lost 1 base, with 15 bases spanning the gap. The CDR3 extends over 15 amino acids. The CDR3 is CASSGAPRRSYEQYF. The CDR3 region has the DNA TGTGCCAGCAGCGGAGCCCCCAGACGTTCCTACGAGCAGTACTTC.

The rearrangement uses TRBV12-3 or TRBV12-4 and TRBJ1-2; D unclear. Trimming removed 6 bases at V and 5 bases at J, with 16 bases between. The CDR3 has 14 amino acids. This CDR3 reads CASSPHVPSYGYTF. In nucleotides, the CDR3 is TGTGCCAGCAGCCCCCACGTCCCTTCGTATGGCTACACCTTC.

This chain connects TRBV20-1 to TRBJ1-2; 9 nucleotides match TRBD1. Germline CDR1 and CDR2: DFQATT and SNEGSKA (reference sequence). This CDR3 is built from 11 residues. The CDR3 region is CSSGQGYGYTF. DNA for the CDR3: TGCAGCTCAGGACAGGGGTATGGCTACACCTTC.

The V and J genes are TRBV7-9 and TRBJ1-6; D remains unclear. CDR1 SEHNR and CDR2 FQNEAQ come from the germline V gene (reference sequence). The CDR3 loop spans 13 amino acids. Trimming cost V 8 bases and J 9 bases, with 14 bases left between them. The CDR3 spells CASSRQEASPLHF. The CDR3, as DNA: TGTGCCAGCTCACGCCAGGAGGCTTCACCCCTCCACTTT.

The chain recombines TRBV24-1 with TRBJ2-7; 8 bases map to TRBD1. CDR1 KGHDR and CDR2 SFDVKD come from the germline V gene. With 7 bases clipped from V and 4 bases from J, the junction kept 8 bases outside the gene matches. The CDR3 contains 14 residues. The CDR3 nucleotides read TGTGCCACCAGCGCTTCAGGACAGGGATACGAGCAGTACTTC. Translating gives CATSASGQGYEQYF.

The chain links TRBV10-1 to TRBJ1-6; 9 nucleotides align to TRBD1. Germline V lookup: CDR1 WNHNN, CDR2 SYGVQD (reference sequence). This CDR3 is 18 amino acids long. The J segment lost 0 bases and the V segment lost 6 bases, leaving 9 bases of the junction unmatched. The CDR3 region has the DNA TGCGCCAGCAGCAGGACAGGGGACCAGAGCTCCTATAATTCACCCCTCCACTTT. Its translation: CASSRTGDQSSYNSPLHF.